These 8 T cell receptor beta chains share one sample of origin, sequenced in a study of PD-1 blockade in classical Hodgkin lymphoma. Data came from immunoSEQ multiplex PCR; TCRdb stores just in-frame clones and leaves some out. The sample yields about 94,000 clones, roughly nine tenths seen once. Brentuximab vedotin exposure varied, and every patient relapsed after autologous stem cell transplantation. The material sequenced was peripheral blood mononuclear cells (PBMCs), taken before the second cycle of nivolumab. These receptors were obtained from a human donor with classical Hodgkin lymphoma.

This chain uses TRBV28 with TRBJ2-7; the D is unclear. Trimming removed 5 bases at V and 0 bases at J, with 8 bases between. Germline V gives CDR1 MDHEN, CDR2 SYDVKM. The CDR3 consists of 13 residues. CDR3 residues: CASSPLGSYEQYF. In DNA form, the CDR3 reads TGTGCCAGCAGTCCCCTCGGCTCCTACGAGCAGTACTTC.

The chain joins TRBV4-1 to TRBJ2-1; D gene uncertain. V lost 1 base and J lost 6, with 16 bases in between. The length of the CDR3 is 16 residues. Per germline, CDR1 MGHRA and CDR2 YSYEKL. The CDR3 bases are TGCGCCAGCAGCCAAGTAAGCTATCTTTCCGGCAATGAGCAGTTCTTC. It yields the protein CASSQVSYLSGNEQFF.

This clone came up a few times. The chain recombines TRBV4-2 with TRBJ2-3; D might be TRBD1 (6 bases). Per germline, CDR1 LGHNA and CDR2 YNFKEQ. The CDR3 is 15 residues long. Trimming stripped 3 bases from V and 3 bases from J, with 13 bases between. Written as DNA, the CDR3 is TGTGCCAGCAGCCAGGAACTGACAGGAACAGATACGCAGTATTTT. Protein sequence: CASSQELTGTDTQYF.

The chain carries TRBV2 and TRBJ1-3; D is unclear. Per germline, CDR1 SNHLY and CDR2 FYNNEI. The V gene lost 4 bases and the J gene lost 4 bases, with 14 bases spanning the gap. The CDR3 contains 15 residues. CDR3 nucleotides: TGTGCCAGCAGTGGTTACCGGGCGTCCGGAAACACCATATATTTT. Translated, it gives CASSGYRASGNTIYF.

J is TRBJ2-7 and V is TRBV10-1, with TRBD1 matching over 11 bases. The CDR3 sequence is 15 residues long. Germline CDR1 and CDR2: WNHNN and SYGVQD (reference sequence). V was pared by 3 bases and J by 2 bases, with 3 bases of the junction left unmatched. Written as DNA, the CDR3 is TGCGCCAGCAGTGAAGGGACAGGGGGGGCCTACGAGCAGTACTTC. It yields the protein CASSEGTGGAYEQYF.

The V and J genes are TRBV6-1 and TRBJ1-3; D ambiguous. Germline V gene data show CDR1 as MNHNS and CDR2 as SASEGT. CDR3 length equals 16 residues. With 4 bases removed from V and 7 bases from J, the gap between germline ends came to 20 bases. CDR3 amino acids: CASSGKPGLYGNTIYF. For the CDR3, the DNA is TGTGCCAGCAGTGGAAAACCGGGCTTATATGGGAACACCATATATTTT.

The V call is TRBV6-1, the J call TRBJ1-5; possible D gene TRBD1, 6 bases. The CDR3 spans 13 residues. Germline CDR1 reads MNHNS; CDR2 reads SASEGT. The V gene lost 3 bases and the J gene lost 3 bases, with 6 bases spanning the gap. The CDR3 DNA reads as TGTGCCAGCAGTGAGGGGGCCAATCAGCCCCAGCATTTT. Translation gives CASSEGANQPQHF.

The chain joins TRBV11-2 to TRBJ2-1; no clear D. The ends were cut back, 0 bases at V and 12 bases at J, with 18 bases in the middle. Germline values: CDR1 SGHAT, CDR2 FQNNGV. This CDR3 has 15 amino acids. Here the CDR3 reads CASSLDLLAPEGQFF. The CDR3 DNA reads TGTGCCAGCAGCTTAGATCTATTGGCTCCCGAAGGGCAGTTCTTC.